Listed here are 21 T cell receptor beta chains from one sample, sequenced in a study of blood T cell repertoires in COVID-19. Clones were sequenced by immunoSEQ multiplex PCR, and TCRdb holds only the in-frame ones, with some missing. The sample lists about 490,000 clones, roughly 88% seen once, with roughly 3.1% in the top ten. The sequencing input was peripheral blood. The receptors shown here come from a human donor in a cohort sampled during active COVID-19.

The chain uses TRBV19 and TRBJ1-1, with TRBD1 as a possible D gene (6 bases). V lost 1 base, J lost 5 bases, and 23 bases lay in between. This CDR3 comprises 18 residues. Germline V gives CDR1 LNHDA, CDR2 SQIVND (reference sequence). This CDR3 is CASSIGRGGSVYGTEAFF. CDR3 nucleotide sequence: TGTGCCAGTAGTATAGGGAGGGGGGGGAGCGTGTATGGGACTGAAGCTTTCTTT.

The J gene is TRBJ1-2, the V gene TRBV28; TRBD1 matches at 12 bases. This CDR3 is 14 amino acids long. Per the germline V gene, CDR1 is MDHEN and CDR2 is SYDVKM. Trimming cost V 7 bases and J 4 bases; bases outside gene matches: 4. The CDR3 DNA sequence: TGTGCCAGCATGGGACAGGGGGCCTTCTATGGCTACACCTTC. Its translation: CASMGQGAFYGYTF.

V usage is TRBV29-1 and J usage is TRBJ2-1, with TRBD1 matching 7 bases. J gave up 6 bases and V 7 bases, and 9 bases lay outside the gene matches. The CDR3 runs 13 residues. CDR1 and CDR2 (germline): SQVTM, ANQGSEA. For the CDR3, the DNA is TGCAGCGCGACAGGGTACCCTATCAATGAGCAGTTCTTC. It specifies CSATGYPINEQFF.

This clone occurred once. This chain connects TRBV6-2 or TRBV6-3 to TRBJ2-3; TRBD2 matches at 10 bases. The V segment lost 2 bases and the J segment 1 base; nucleotides outside the gene matches: 0. Germline assignment: CDR1 MNHEY and CDR2 SVGEGT. The CDR3 has 15 residues. In nucleotides, the CDR3 is TGTGCCAGCAGTTACCTAGCGGGAGGCACAGATACGCAGTATTTT. This encodes CASSYLAGGTDTQYF.

The V call is TRBV9, the J call TRBJ2-1; the D gene is possibly TRBD1 (6 bases). The V gene lost 4 bases and the J gene lost 6 bases, with 20 bases spanning the gap. Germline assignment: CDR1 SGDLS and CDR2 YYNGEE. The CDR3 covers 16 residues. CDR3 sequence (DNA): TGTGCCAGCAGCCCCCAGACAGGTTACGTGGTCAATGAGCAGTTCTTC. Protein product: CASSPQTGYVVNEQFF.

The chain uses TRBV9 and TRBJ2-1; TRBD2 matches at 7 bases. Per the germline V gene, CDR1 is SGDLS and CDR2 is YYNGEE. The CDR3 totals 15 residues. V lost 2 bases, J lost 7 bases, and 9 bases stayed unmatched. Written as DNA, the CDR3 is TGTGCCAGCAGCGTGACGGCGGGAGTTGGGAATGAGCAGTTCTTC. Protein product: CASSVTAGVGNEQFF.

The chain employs TRBV3-1 (or the pseudogene TRBV3-2) and TRBJ1-4; a possible D gene is TRBD1 (6 bases). V shed 1 base and J shed 10 bases, with 16 bases lying between them. The germline gives CDR1 LGHDT, CDR2 YNNKEL (reference sequence). The CDR3 length is 15 residues. The CDR3 protein is CASSQVDTGYRKLFF. CDR3 sequence (DNA): TGTGCCAGCAGCCAAGTGGACACAGGGTACCGAAAACTGTTTTTT.

As for this clone: Other DNA sequences within the sample encode an identical CDR3. The chain has TRBV3-1 (or the pseudogene TRBV3-2) and TRBJ1-1; D is ambiguous. CDR1 and CDR2 (germline): LGHDT, YNNKEL (reference sequence). Trimming removed 1 base from V and 5 bases from J, with 8 bases in between. The CDR3 runs 13 residues. CDR3 nucleotide sequence: TGTGCCAGCAGCCAAGTGGGAGGAACTGAAGCTTTCTTT. It translates to CASSQVGGTEAFF.

The rearrangement uses TRBV7-2 and TRBJ2-1; 9 nucleotides line up with TRBD2. There are 14 residues in the CDR3. The J segment lost 10 bases and the V segment lost 1 base, leaving 5 bases of the junction unmatched. Germline assignment: CDR1 SGHTA and CDR2 FQGNSA. DNA of the CDR3: TGTGCCAGCAGCTTAGGTAGCGGGAGACTCGAGCAGTTCTTC. Protein sequence: CASSLGSGRLEQFF.

This clone was seen only once. The rearrangement uses TRBV30 and TRBJ1-1; a weak D match, TRBD1 (6 bases). Germline-derived CDR1 and CDR2 are GTSNPN and SVGIG (reference sequence). This CDR3 contains 14 residues. Trimming shortened V by 2 bases and J by 2 bases, and 12 bases separated the two germline ends. The CDR3 DNA follows: TGTGCCTGGAGTCATGGGACACCAAACACTGAAGCTTTCTTT. It encodes CAWSHGTPNTEAFF. Full variable domain (rest looked up from reference TRBV30 and TRBJ1-1): SQTIHQWPATLVQPVGSPLSLECTVEGTSNPNLYWYRQAAGRGLQLLFYSVGIGQISSEVPQNLSASRPQDRQFILSSKKLLLSDSGFYLCAWSHGTPNTEAFFGQGTRLTVV.

This sequence joins TRBV3-1 (or the pseudogene TRBV3-2) and TRBJ2-1, with 8 positions matching TRBD2. Germline lookup yields CDR1 LGHDT and CDR2 YNNKEL (reference sequence). V dropped 1 base and J dropped 9; count of bases not matched to a gene: 11. CDR3 length: 16 residues. CDR3 sequence (DNA): TGTGCCAGCAGCCAAGTCTCCAGCGGGAGAATCAGTGAGCAGTTCTTC. Translating gives CASSQVSSGRISEQFF.

This chain links TRBV7-3 with TRBJ1-1; D uncertain. V was shortened by 2 bases and J by 5 bases, with 9 bases between the two germline ends. The CDR3 extends over 13 amino acids. Germline V gene sequence: CDR1 SGHTA, CDR2 FQGTGA. The CDR3 loop is CASSLYRDTEAFF. CDR3 bases: TGTGCCAGCAGCTTATACCGGGATACTGAAGCTTTCTTT. Full variable domain (missing parts from reference TRBV7-3 and TRBJ1-1): GAGVSQTPSNKVTEKGKYVELRCDPISGHTALYWYRQSLGQGPEFLIYFQGTGAADDSGLPNDRFFAVRPEGSVSTLKIQRTERGDSAVYLCASSLYRDTEAFFGQGTRLTVV.

The rearrangement joins TRBV9 to TRBJ2-2; TRBD2 agrees at 7 bases. In germline, CDR1 is SGDLS, CDR2 YYNGEE. V lost 0 bases and J lost 3; bases outside the gene matches: 5. The CDR3 has 16 amino acids. The CDR3 bases are TGTGCCAGCAGCGTAGCGAGTAGCGGGTACACCGGGGAGCTGTTTTTT. Translated: CASSVASSGYTGELFF.

The chain carries TRBV11-2 and TRBJ2-5; 11 bases line up with TRBD2. V was clipped by 2 bases and J by 1 base; unmatched bases: 6. The CDR3 totals 17 residues. Per germline, CDR1 SGHAT and CDR2 FQNNGV. DNA of the CDR3: TGTGCCAGCAGCTTATTTCTAGCGGGAGGAAGCCAAGAGACCCAGTACTTC. Its translation is CASSLFLAGGSQETQYF.

The J gene is TRBJ2-7, the V gene TRBV19; 7 bases align to TRBD2. V lost 5 bases to trimming and J lost 4 bases; unmatched junction nucleotides: 8. Looked up from germline, CDR1 is LNHDA and CDR2 is SQIVND (reference sequence). CDR3 length: 14 amino acids. The CDR3 bases are TGTGCCAGTAGTGCGACTAGCCCTACTTACGAGCAGTACTTC. It is translated as CASSATSPTYEQYF.

V gene TRBV6-2 or TRBV6-3 combines with J gene TRBJ2-6, with TRBD1 identical over 7 bases. This CDR3 comprises 16 residues. Germline lookup yields CDR1 MNHEY and CDR2 SVGEGT. V lost 5 bases to trimming and J lost 1 base; unmatched junction nucleotides: 5. The CDR3 sequence: CASSRAGGSGANVLTF. The CDR3 nucleotides read TGTGCCAGCAGTAGGGCAGGGGGATCTGGGGCCAACGTCCTGACTTTC.

The chain recombines TRBV9 with TRBJ1-6; D is possibly TRBD1 (6 bases). Germline V gene sequence: CDR1 SGDLS, CDR2 YYNGEE. This CDR3 comprises 16 residues. V lost 0 bases and J 16 bases, leaving 23 bases between the germline ends. CDR3 residues: CASSVDNSDSGLKLHF. As DNA, the CDR3 is TGTGCCAGCAGCGTAGATAATTCGGACAGCGGCCTTAAGCTCCACTTT. Combining the CDR3 with reference TRBV9 and TRBJ1-6 gives the whole variable domain DSGVTQTPKHLITATGQRVTLRCSPRSGDLSVYWYQQSLDQGLQFLIQYYNGEERAKGNILERFSAQQFPDLHSELNLSSLELGDSALYFCASSVDNSDSGLKLHFGNGTRLTVT.

In its sample, this clone was seen once. The V and J genes are TRBV5-4 and TRBJ1-2, with D tentatively TRBD1 (5 bases). Germline-derived CDR1 and CDR2 are SGHNT and YYREEE (reference sequence). The ends were cut back, 0 bases at V and 4 bases at J, with 16 bases in the middle. The CDR3 spans 16 residues. CDR3 sequence: CASSLESQGRGYGYTF. In DNA form, the CDR3 reads TGTGCCAGCAGCTTGGAATCCCAGGGAAGAGGCTATGGCTACACCTTC.

The chain uses TRBV3-1 (or the pseudogene TRBV3-2) and TRBJ1-2; D perhaps matches TRBD1 (5 bases). This CDR3 is built from 14 residues. The V end lost 1 base, the J end lost 2 bases, and 8 bases lay between the germline ends. The germline CDR1 and CDR2 sequences are LGHDT and YNNKEL (reference sequence). CDR3 loop: CASSQGPGNYGYTF. The CDR3 DNA follows: TGTGCCAGCAGCCAAGGTCCAGGGAACTATGGCTACACCTTC.

The chain couples TRBV4-1 to TRBJ1-4, with 7 positions matching TRBD1. Germline assignment: CDR1 MGHRA and CDR2 YSYEKL. The CDR3 is 16 amino acids. Trimming took 1 base from V and 2 from J; bases not matched to a gene: 4. Here the CDR3 DNA reads TGCGCCAGCAGCCAAGGTAGGGGGCGGACTAATGAAAAACTGTTTTTT. It specifies CASSQGRGRTNEKLFF.

This chain connects TRBV7-2 to TRBJ1-2; 8 bases fit TRBD1. J gave up 8 bases and V 4 bases, and 6 bases lay outside the gene matches. The CDR3 length is 13 residues. Germline CDR1 is SGHTA and CDR2 is FQGNSA. CDR3 nucleotide sequence: TGTGCCAGCAGCTGGACAGGGATAGGAGGCTACACCTTC. Residues: CASSWTGIGGYTF.